These 25 T cell receptor beta chains share one sample of origin, sequenced in a study of T cells in tumors after PD-1 blockade. Only in-frame clones appear in the TCRdb table, and some are missing; sequencing was by immunoSEQ multiplex PCR. The table has approximately 48,000 clones, more than 65% seen once; the top ten hold just over 4%. Sequenced material: PBMCs, taken before anti-PD-1 treatment. These receptors were collected from a human donor with basal cell carcinoma.

This rearrangement joins TRBV9 to TRBJ1-6; a possible D gene is TRBD1 (5 bases). CDR1 and CDR2 from the germline V gene are SGDLS and YYNGEE. Trimming left V 10 bases short and J 5 bases short, with 16 bases between. This CDR3 has 14 residues. The CDR3 DNA follows: TGTGCCGGACGTGGCAGGGAGAATAATTCACCCCTCCACTTT. Translating gives CAGRGRENNSPLHF.

Concerning this clone: One junction end does not reproduce the germline sequence, and a read error may be involved. V is TRBV9 and J is TRBJ1-2; unclear D gene. Germline V gives CDR1 SGDLS, CDR2 YYNGEE. The CDR3 spans 15 residues. The CDR3 is CASSTLEGNNYGHTF. Written as DNA, the CDR3 is TGTGCCAGCAGCACACTGGAGGGAAATAACTATGGCCACACCTTC.

This clone is a singleton in its sample. The chain's CDR3 is CASSQNGHFYGYTF. The CDR3 DNA is TGCGCCAGCAGCCAAAATGGACACTTTTATGGCTACACCTTC. The rearrangement uses TRBV4-1 and TRBJ1-2; possibly TRBD1 for D (5 bases). CDR3 length: 14 residues. Germline loops: CDR1 MGHRA, CDR2 YSYEKL. Trimming stripped 2 bases from V and 5 bases from J, with 12 bases between.

This clone has just a few counts. The chain uses TRBV6-5 and TRBJ1-1; D uncertain. The germline gives CDR1 MNHEY, CDR2 SVGAGI. The CDR3 totals 13 residues. The ends were cut back, 2 bases at V and 7 bases at J, with 11 bases in the middle. Here the CDR3 DNA reads TGTGCCAGCAGTTACGGAACGGCCCTTGAAGCTTTCTTT. It is translated as CASSYGTALEAFF.

This clone was seen only a few times. The gene calls are TRBV18 and TRBJ2-3, with 10 positions matching TRBD2. The V and J ends lost 0 bases and 2 bases, in that order; junction bases with no gene match: 5. The V gene's germline CDR1 is KGHSH and CDR2 LQKENI. The CDR3 loop spans 17 amino acids. CDR3 sequence reads: CASSPPSLAGATDTQYF. The CDR3 DNA sequence: TGTGCCAGCTCACCACCGAGCCTAGCGGGGGCCACAGATACGCAGTATTTT.

This chain uses TRBV6-5 with TRBJ1-1; D unresolved. The V and J ends lost 6 bases and 11 bases respectively, with 10 bases between them. This CDR3 region has 10 residues. CDR1 and CDR2 from the germline V gene are MNHEY and SVGAGI. The CDR3 nucleotides read TGTGCCAGCAGCGACTGGAAGGCTTTCTTT. Translating gives CASSDWKAFF.

The V gene is TRBV6-5, the J gene TRBJ2-5; TRBD1 might be the D (5 bases). Trimming stripped 7 bases from V and 5 bases from J, with 11 bases between. Looked up from germline, CDR1 is MNHEY and CDR2 is SVGAGI. CDR3 length: 12 residues. The CDR3 sequence: CASTGAGETQYF. The CDR3 DNA reads as TGTGCCAGCACTGGGGCAGGGGAGACCCAGTACTTC.

The chain employs TRBV5-8 and TRBJ1-4; 8 nucleotides line up with TRBD1. Germline V CDR1 and CDR2: SGHTS, YDEGEE. The CDR3 contains 15 residues. After removal of 0 bases from V and 8 bases from J, the junction contained 6 bases not matched to a gene. CDR3 in DNA: TGTGCCAGCAGCTTGGGTGCAGGGGGCAGCGAAAAACTGTTTTTT. Translating gives CASSLGAGGSEKLFF.

This sequence joins TRBV4-2 and TRBJ2-1; TRBD1 is a possible D gene (5 bases). With 1 base removed from V and 4 bases from J, the gap between germline ends came to 5 bases. The CDR3 contains 13 residues. The germline CDR1 and CDR2 sequences are LGHNA and YNFKEQ. CDR3 sequence reads: CASSQGQYNEQFF. CDR3 coding DNA: TGTGCCAGCAGCCAAGGACAGTACAATGAGCAGTTCTTC.

V gene TRBV5-1 combines with J gene TRBJ1-1; D might be TRBD1 (5 bases). The germline gives CDR1 SGHRS, CDR2 YFSETQ. V shed 6 bases and J shed 4 bases, with 13 bases lying between them. This CDR3 spans 13 amino acids. CDR3: CASTREVGTEAFF. CDR3 DNA: TGCGCCAGCACCAGGGAGGTGGGCACTGAAGCTTTCTTT.

In nucleotides, the CDR3 is TGTGCCAGCAGAAATACAGGGTACAGCGAGCAGTACTTC. Protein product: CASRNTGYSEQYF. V usage is TRBV7-2 and J usage is TRBJ2-7, with a possible D match to TRBD1 (6 bases). The CDR3 spans 13 residues. The V end was cut by 6 bases, the J end by 6 bases, with 15 bases between. Looked up from germline, CDR1 is SGHTA and CDR2 is FQGNSA.

About this clone: This CDR3 is also generated by other DNA sequences in the sample. The rearrangement uses TRBV5-6 and TRBJ1-6; 7 bases are shared with TRBD1. Germline lookup yields CDR1 SGHDT and CDR2 YYEEEE. After removal of 1 base from V and 0 bases from J, the junction contained 4 bases not matched to a gene. This CDR3 has 17 amino acids. CDR3 sequence: CASSLNRGASYNSPLHF. CDR3 DNA: TGTGCCAGCAGCTTGAACAGGGGTGCCTCCTATAATTCACCCCTCCACTTT.

The V gene is TRBV10-2, the J gene TRBJ1-1; possibly TRBD1 for D (6 bases). V lost 6 bases and J lost 0, with 14 bases in between. The length of the CDR3 is 15 residues. Germline CDR1 WSHSY, CDR2 SAAADI. The CDR3 spells CASRLQGPLNTEAFF. In nucleotides, the CDR3 is TGCGCCAGCAGATTGCAGGGGCCCCTGAACACTGAAGCTTTCTTT.

The chain joins TRBV5-1 to TRBJ2-1, with 11 nucleotides matching TRBD1. There are 16 residues in the CDR3. Germline V gives CDR1 SGHRS, CDR2 YFSETQ. Trimming at V came to 4 bases and at J to 8 bases, leaving 11 bases not matched to a gene. CDR3 DNA sequence: TGCGCCAGCAGCCATAGGACAGGGGGCATGTCTGATGAGCAGTTCTTC. Its protein is CASSHRTGGMSDEQFF.

The gene calls are TRBV19 and TRBJ1-1; D possibly corresponds to TRBD1 (6 bases). The CDR3 contains 17 residues. Germline lookup yields CDR1 LNHDA and CDR2 SQIVND (reference sequence). The V end lost 1 base, the J end lost 0 bases, and 15 bases lay between the germline ends. The CDR3 nucleotides are TGTGCCAGTAGTATAGCCCCTAGGACAGATTTGAACACTGAAGCTTTCTTT. Amino acid sequence: CASSIAPRTDLNTEAFF.

The V call is TRBV7-8, the J call TRBJ2-5; tentative D call: TRBD1 (6 bases). Germline V gene data show CDR1 as SGHVS and CDR2 as FQNEAQ. The germline V and J ends were trimmed by 1 base and 3 bases, with 9 bases remaining between them. The length of the CDR3 is 14 residues. The CDR3 is CASSLDRVEETQYF. CDR3 DNA sequence: TGTGCCAGCAGCTTAGACAGGGTGGAAGAGACCCAGTACTTC.

The genes are TRBV3-1 (or the pseudogene TRBV3-2) and TRBJ1-2; D ambiguous. CDR1 is LGHDT and CDR2 is YNNKEL in the germline V gene (reference sequence). The CDR3 covers 15 residues. V lost 0 bases, J lost 4 bases, and 12 bases lay in between. Here the CDR3 reads CASSQDYSQIYGYTF. CDR3 in DNA: TGTGCCAGCAGCCAAGATTATTCCCAAATCTATGGCTACACCTTC.

The V and J genes are TRBV5-4 and TRBJ2-7; 9 bases match TRBD2. V shed 2 bases and J 5 bases; nucleotides not matched to a gene: 11. The CDR3 covers 16 residues. Germline CDR1 and CDR2: SGHNT and YYREEE (reference sequence). The CDR3: CASSLPPAGGPNEQYF. The CDR3, as DNA: TGTGCCAGCAGCTTACCCCCTGCGGGGGGGCCGAACGAGCAGTACTTC.

V gene TRBV27 combines with J gene TRBJ2-7; 10 bases align to TRBD2. The V segment lost 6 bases and the J segment 6 bases; nucleotides outside the gene matches: 8. The CDR3 spans 14 residues. Germline V gene sequence: CDR1 MNHEY, CDR2 SMNVEV (reference sequence). This CDR3 reads CASRRAGGPSEQYF. The DNA for the CDR3 is TGTGCCAGCAGGAGAGCGGGGGGGCCGTCCGAGCAGTACTTC.

The V call is TRBV24-1, the J call TRBJ2-3; 9 bases fit TRBD2. Germline CDR1 reads KGHDR; CDR2 reads SFDVKD. The CDR3 runs to 13 residues. The ends lost 10 bases at V and 1 base at J; junction bases unmatched: 2. The CDR3 DNA is TGTGCCACACGGACTAGCGGCACAGATACGCAGTATTTT. Amino acids: CATRTSGTDTQYF.

This chain uses TRBV6-6 with TRBJ2-1, with a tentative D call TRBD1 (5 bases). This CDR3 is 14 amino acids long. V dropped 10 bases and J dropped 3 bases, with 16 bases sitting between them. Germline CDR1 reads MNHNY; CDR2 reads SVGAGI (reference sequence). The CDR3 DNA reads as TGTGCCACCCAGGGCCTTGTGGGCTACAATGAGCAGTTCTTC. This gives the protein CATQGLVGYNEQFF.

This clone turned up a few times. V is TRBV30 and J is TRBJ1-2; 9 nucleotides match TRBD1. This CDR3 region has 14 residues. Germline V gene sequence: CDR1 GTSNPN, CDR2 SVGIG (reference sequence). Trimming took 0 bases from V and 4 from J; bases not matched to a gene: 3. The CDR3: CAWSVRGQGYGYTF. CDR3 bases: TGTGCCTGGAGTGTACGGGGACAGGGCTATGGCTACACCTTC.

The genes are TRBV6-6 and TRBJ2-6; TRBD1 matches at 8 bases. Trimming took 5 bases from V and 1 from J; bases not matched to a gene: 10. This CDR3 is 18 amino acids long. CDR1 is MNHNY, CDR2 SVGAGI, per germline (reference sequence). CDR3 region: CASSHTGQVISGANVLTF. The CDR3 DNA sequence: TGTGCCAGCAGTCACACGGGACAGGTGATATCTGGGGCCAACGTCCTGACTTTC.

This chain uses TRBV6-2 or TRBV6-3 with TRBJ2-1; D is possibly TRBD2 (6 bases). V was cut by 4 bases and J by 3 bases, with 16 bases left in between. Germline V CDR1 and CDR2: MNHEY, SVGEGT. The CDR3 sequence is 16 residues long. The CDR3, as DNA: TGTGCCAGCAGTTCCCCGGACGGGGGAGACTACAATGAGCAGTTCTTC. It is translated as CASSSPDGGDYNEQFF.

The gene calls are TRBV9 and TRBJ1-2; D not certain. The CDR3 spans 16 residues. V lost 0 bases and J lost 2, with 14 bases in between. CDR1 SGDLS and CDR2 YYNGEE come from the germline V gene. The CDR3 is CASSVGGGRGNYGYTF. CDR3 DNA sequence: TGTGCCAGCAGCGTAGGAGGAGGAAGAGGGAACTATGGCTACACCTTC.